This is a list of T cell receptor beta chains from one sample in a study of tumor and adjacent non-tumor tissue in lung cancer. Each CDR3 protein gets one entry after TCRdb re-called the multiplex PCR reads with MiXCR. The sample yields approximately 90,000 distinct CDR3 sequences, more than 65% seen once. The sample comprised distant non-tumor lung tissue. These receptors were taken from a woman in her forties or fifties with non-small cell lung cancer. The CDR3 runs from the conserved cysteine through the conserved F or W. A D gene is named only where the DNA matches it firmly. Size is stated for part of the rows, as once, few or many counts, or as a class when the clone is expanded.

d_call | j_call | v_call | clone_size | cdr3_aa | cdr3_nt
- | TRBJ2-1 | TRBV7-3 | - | CARGEASNEQFF | TGTGCCAGGGGGGAGGCGAGTAATGAGCAGTTCTTC
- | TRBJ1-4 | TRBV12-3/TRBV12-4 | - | CASSFPTTFGPFLTEKLFF | TGTGCCAGCAGTTTCCCGACGACGTTTGGACCGTTCCTGACTGAAAAACTGTTTTTT
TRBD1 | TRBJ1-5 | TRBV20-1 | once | CSVQRDRDNQHQHF | TGCAGTGTTCAGAGGGACAGGGATAATCAGCACCAGCATTTT
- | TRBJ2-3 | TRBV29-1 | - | CSVENSGSIDTQYF | TGCAGCGTTGAGAACAGTGGGTCCATAGATACGCAGTATTTT
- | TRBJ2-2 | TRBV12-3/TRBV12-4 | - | CASIATLTAGELLF | TGTGCCAGCATCGCCACATTGACGGCCGGGGAGCTGCTTTTT
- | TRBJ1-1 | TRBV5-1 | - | CASSFGHGGGGTEAFF | TGCGCCAGCAGCTTTGGACACGGGGGGGGAGGCACTGAAGCTTTCTTT
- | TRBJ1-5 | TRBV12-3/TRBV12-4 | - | CASSPSDGLAGHNNQPQHF | TGTGCCAGCAGTCCCTCCGACGGTTTAGCGGGGCATAACAATCAGCCCCAGCATTTT
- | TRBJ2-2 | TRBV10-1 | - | CASSDRHSDLFGELFF | TGCGCCAGCAGTGACCGCCATAGCGATCTATTTGGGGAACTGTTTTTT
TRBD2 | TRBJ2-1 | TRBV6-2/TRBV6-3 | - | CASSPGGAGLDNEQFF | TGTGCCAGCTCCCCGGGGGGGGCGGGCTTGGACAATGAGCAGTTCTTC
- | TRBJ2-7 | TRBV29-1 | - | CSVVGTGNSYEQYF | TGCAGCGTTGTAGGGACGGGGAACTCCTACGAGCAGTACTTC
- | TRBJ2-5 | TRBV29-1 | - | CSVEGGGVSREGTQYF | TGCAGCGTTGAAGGAGGTGGAGTGTCCCGAGAAGGGACCCAGTATTTC
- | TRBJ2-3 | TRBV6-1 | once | CASRTAHGTSTDTQYF | TGTGCCAGTAGGACTGCTCACGGCACTAGCACAGATACGCAGTATTTT
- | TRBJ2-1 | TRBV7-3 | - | CAISLWRSYSEQFF | TGTGCCATCAGCTTATGGAGAAGCTACAGTGAGCAGTTCTTC
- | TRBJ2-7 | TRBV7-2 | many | CASSFIGGEQYF | TGTGCCAGCAGCTTTATCGGTGGCGAGCAGTACTTC
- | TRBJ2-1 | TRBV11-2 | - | CASSRKGTDNEQFF | TGTGCCAGCAGCCGGAAGGGGACCGACAATGAGCAGTTCTTC
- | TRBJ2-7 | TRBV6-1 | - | CASSKRKRVSYKQYF | TGTGCCAGCAGTAAAAGAAAGCGGGTATCCTACAAGCAGTACTTC
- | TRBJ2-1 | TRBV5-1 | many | CASSLGVGGDNEQFF | TGCGCCAGCAGCTTGGGTGTAGGGGGAGACAATGAGCAGTTCTTC
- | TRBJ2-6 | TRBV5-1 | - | CARSQVPVGVNVLTF | TGCGCCAGAAGCCAAGTTCCGGTGGGGGTCAACGTCCTGACTTTC
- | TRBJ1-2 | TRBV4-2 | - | CASNQELTMGDYTF | TGTGCCAGCAACCAAGAATTGACAATGGGGGACTACACCTTC
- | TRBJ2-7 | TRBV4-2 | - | CGSSQGCDYEQYF | TGTGGCAGCAGCCAAGGATGTGACTACGAGCAGTACTTC
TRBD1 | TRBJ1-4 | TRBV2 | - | CASTATGGSNEKLFF | TGTGCCAGCACGGCGACAGGGGGGTCTAATGAAAAACTGTTTTTT
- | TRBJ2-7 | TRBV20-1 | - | CSDRDSRDRYEQYF | TGCAGTGATAGAGATTCACGGGATCGGTATGAGCAGTACTTC
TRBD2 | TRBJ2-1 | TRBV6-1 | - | CASTWGLAGGPANEQFF | TGTGCTAGCACCTGGGGACTAGCGGGAGGGCCGGCGAATGAGCAGTTCTTC
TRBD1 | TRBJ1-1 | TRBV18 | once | CASSPYIPGQGSNTEAFF | TGTGCCAGCTCACCTTATATCCCGGGACAGGGGTCGAACACTGAAGCTTTCTTT
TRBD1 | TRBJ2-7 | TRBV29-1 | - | CSVRDSGNYERYF | TGCAGCGTCCGGGACAGTGGGAACTACGAGCGGTACTTC
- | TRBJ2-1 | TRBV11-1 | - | CASNPTPSTAGEQFF | TGTGCCAGCAACCCGACTCCTTCGACGGCCGGTGAGCAGTTCTTC
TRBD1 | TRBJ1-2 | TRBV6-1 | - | CASNLTGTEYYGYTF | TGTGCCAGCAATCTGACCGGGACAGAGTACTATGGCTACACCTTC
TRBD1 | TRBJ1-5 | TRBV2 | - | CANRGQEKQHQHF | TGTGCCAACAGAGGACAGGAAAAACAGCACCAGCATTTT
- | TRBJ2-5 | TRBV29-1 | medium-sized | CSAEGSKGETQYF | TGCAGCGCCGAGGGGTCCAAGGGGGAGACCCAGTACTTC
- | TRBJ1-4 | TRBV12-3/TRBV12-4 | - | CASSLRSSTNEKLFF | TGTGCGAGCAGCCTCAGGAGTTCAACTAATGAAAAACTGTTTTTT
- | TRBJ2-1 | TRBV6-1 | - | CASRVGCNEQFF | TGTGCCAGCAGGGTCGGTTGCAATGAGCAGTTCTTC
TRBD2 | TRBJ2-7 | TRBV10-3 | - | CAISSSGTSGRSLYDQYF | TGTGCCATCAGTTCATCCGGGACTAGCGGGAGATCCCTCTACGATCAGTACTTC
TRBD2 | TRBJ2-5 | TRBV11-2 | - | CAKSLSAGTTIETQYF | TGTGCCAAGAGCTTATCGGCAGGGACTACTATAGAGACCCAGTACTTC
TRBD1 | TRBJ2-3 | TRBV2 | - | CASRAGGMTDAQYF | TGTGCCAGCAGGGCAGGGGGTATGACAGATGCGCAGTATTTT
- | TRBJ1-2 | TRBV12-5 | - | CANGRRCYCYTF | TGTGCTAATGGTCGTCGCTGCTATTGCTACACCTTC
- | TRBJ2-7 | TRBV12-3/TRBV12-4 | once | CGSSPPTSSYEHYF | TGTGGCAGCAGTCCTCCGACTAGTTCCTACGAACACTACTTC
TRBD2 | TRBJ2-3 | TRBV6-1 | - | CASNETLVGGRDTQYF | TGTGCCAGCAATGAGACCTTAGTGGGAGGGCGCGATACGCAATATTTT
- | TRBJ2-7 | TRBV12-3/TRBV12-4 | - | CANHAGVGNEQYF | TGTGCCAATCACGCGGGCGTGGGCAACGAGCAGTACTTC
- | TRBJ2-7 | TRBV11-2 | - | CASNLGAYEQYF | TGTGCCAGCAACTTGGGGGCTTACGAGCAATACTTC
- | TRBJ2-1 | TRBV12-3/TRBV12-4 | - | CASSSPGRGSNELFF | TGCGCCAGCAGTTCCCCGGGACGGGGTTCTAATGAGCTGTTCTTC